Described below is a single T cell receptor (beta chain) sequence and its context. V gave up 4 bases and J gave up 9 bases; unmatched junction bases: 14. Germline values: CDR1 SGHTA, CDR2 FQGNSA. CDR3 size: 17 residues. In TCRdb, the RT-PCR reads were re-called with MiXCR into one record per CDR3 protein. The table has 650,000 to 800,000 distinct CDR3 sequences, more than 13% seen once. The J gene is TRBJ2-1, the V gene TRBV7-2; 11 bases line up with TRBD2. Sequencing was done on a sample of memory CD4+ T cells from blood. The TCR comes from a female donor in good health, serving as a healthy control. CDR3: CASSSFLLAGALVEQFF. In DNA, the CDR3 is TGTGCCAGCAGCTCCTTTTTACTAGCGGGAGCCTTAGTTGAGCAGTTCTTC. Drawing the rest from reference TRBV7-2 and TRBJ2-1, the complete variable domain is GAGVSQSPSNKVTEKGKDVELRCDPISGHTALYWYRQSLGQGLEFLIYFQGNSAPDKSGLPSDRFSAERTGGSVSTLTIQRTQQEDSAVYLCASSSFLLAGALVEQFFGPGTRLTVL.